This is a list of T cell receptor beta chains from one sample in a study of blood T cell repertoires in COVID-19. Using immunoSEQ multiplex PCR, the repertoire was profiled, and TCRdb retains in-frame clones only, with some absent. The sample yields just over 75,000 clones, around 80% seen once. Sequences were obtained from peripheral blood. The origin of the receptors is a man in his sixties with active or convalescent COVID-19. CDR3s include the opening cysteine and the closing phenylalanine or tryptophan. A D gene is named only where the DNA matches it firmly. Clone size is shown for a subset of rows, as once, few, many or a class of expanded clone.

D gene: NA; CDR3 length: 14; clone size: NA; J gene: TRBJ1-2; V gene: TRBV6-2/TRBV6-3; CDR3 DNA: TGTGCCAGCAGTGACGTACAGGCTAACTATGGCTACACCTTC; CDR3 protein: CASSDVQANYGYTF
D gene: TRBD1; CDR3 length: 16; clone size: few; J gene: TRBJ2-5; V gene: TRBV4-2; CDR3 DNA: TGTGCCAGCAGCCGCCCCGGACAGGGGGAAGCAGAGACCCAGTACTTC; CDR3 protein: CASSRPGQGEAETQYF
D gene: TRBD1; CDR3 length: 17; clone size: NA; J gene: TRBJ1-1; V gene: TRBV19; CDR3 DNA: TGTGCCAGTAGTATCACTGAAGGGACAGGGCCGAACACTGAAGCTTTCTTT; CDR3 protein: CASSITEGTGPNTEAFF
D gene: NA; CDR3 length: 14; clone size: NA; J gene: TRBJ1-5; V gene: TRBV6-5; CDR3 DNA: TGTGCCAGCAGGTTCTCGGGGGGCGGTCAGCCCCAGCATTTT; CDR3 protein: CASRFSGGGQPQHF
D gene: NA; CDR3 length: 12; clone size: NA; J gene: TRBJ1-2; V gene: TRBV6-5; CDR3 DNA: TGTGCCAGCAGACGGCGAACAGGGGGCTACACCTTC; CDR3 protein: CASRRRTGGYTF
D gene: TRBD1; CDR3 length: 14; clone size: NA; J gene: TRBJ1-4; V gene: TRBV9; CDR3 DNA: TGTGCCAGCTCACGGGACAGAAGAATTGAAAAACTGTTTTTT; CDR3 protein: CASSRDRRIEKLFF
D gene: NA; CDR3 length: 13; clone size: NA; J gene: TRBJ2-1; V gene: TRBV3-1/TRBV3-2; CDR3 DNA: TGTGCCAGCACTTCCGGACATACGAATGAGCAGTTCTTC; CDR3 protein: CASTSGHTNEQFF
D gene: NA; CDR3 length: 15; clone size: once; J gene: TRBJ1-4; V gene: TRBV19; CDR3 DNA: TGTGCCAGTAGGGCGAAGGGGGTGCCTAATGAAAAACTGTTTTTT; CDR3 protein: CASRAKGVPNEKLFF
D gene: NA; CDR3 length: 13; clone size: NA; J gene: TRBJ2-2; V gene: TRBV2; CDR3 DNA: TGTGCCAGCAGTGTGGGAGGAACCGGGGAGCTGTTTTTT; CDR3 protein: CASSVGGTGELFF
D gene: NA; CDR3 length: 15; clone size: medium-sized; J gene: TRBJ1-1; V gene: TRBV6-2/TRBV6-3; CDR3 DNA: TGTGCCAGCAGTTACAGGCAGGTTAAGAACACTGAAGCTTTCTTT; CDR3 protein: CASSYRQVKNTEAFF
D gene: TRBD1; CDR3 length: 17; clone size: once; J gene: TRBJ1-1; V gene: TRBV15; CDR3 DNA: TGTGCCACCAGCAGATCCCGGGACAGGGGGCGAAACACTGAAGCTTTCTTT; CDR3 protein: CATSRSRDRGRNTEAFF
D gene: NA; CDR3 length: 15; clone size: NA; J gene: TRBJ1-2; V gene: TRBV12-5; CDR3 DNA: TGTGCTAGTGCTGATGAGCAGGGACTATCCTATGGCTACACCTTC; CDR3 protein: CASADEQGLSYGYTF
D gene: TRBD1; CDR3 length: 15; clone size: NA; J gene: TRBJ2-5; V gene: TRBV10-3; CDR3 DNA: TGTGCCATCAGTGAGTCGAGACAGGGGAAGGTGACCCAGTACTTC; CDR3 protein: CAISESRQGKVTQYF
D gene: TRBD1; CDR3 length: 15; clone size: few; J gene: TRBJ1-5; V gene: TRBV19; CDR3 DNA: TGTGCCAGTAGTGCCTTGGGGACAGGAAATCAGCCCCAGCATTTT; CDR3 protein: CASSALGTGNQPQHF
D gene: TRBD1; CDR3 length: 15; clone size: NA; J gene: TRBJ1-5; V gene: TRBV6-5; CDR3 DNA: TGTGCCAGCAGAGACGGGACAGGCCGAAATCAGCCCCAGCATTTT; CDR3 protein: CASRDGTGRNQPQHF
D gene: TRBD2; CDR3 length: 16; clone size: few; J gene: TRBJ2-3; V gene: TRBV7-2; CDR3 DNA: TGTGCCAGCAGCACTAAACTAGCGGGGGGCACAGATACGCAGTATTTT; CDR3 protein: CASSTKLAGGTDTQYF
D gene: TRBD1; CDR3 length: 18; clone size: few; J gene: TRBJ1-6; V gene: TRBV19; CDR3 DNA: TGTGCCAGTACCATGGGACAGGGGGCGAGCTCCTATAATTCACCCCTCCACTTT; CDR3 protein: CASTMGQGASSYNSPLHF
D gene: TRBD1; CDR3 length: 20; clone size: NA; J gene: TRBJ1-1; V gene: TRBV6-2/TRBV6-3; CDR3 DNA: TGTGCCAGCAGTTACTCGGCCTCGGACAGGGGTAATTATATGAACACTGAAGCTTTCTTT; CDR3 protein: CASSYSASDRGNYMNTEAFF
D gene: NA; CDR3 length: 12; clone size: NA; J gene: TRBJ1-2; V gene: TRBV10-1; CDR3 DNA: TGCGCCAGCAGTGAGTCCCAGGGGGGCTACACCTTC; CDR3 protein: CASSESQGGYTF
D gene: NA; CDR3 length: 16; clone size: NA; J gene: TRBJ1-5; V gene: TRBV21-1; CDR3 DNA: TGTGCCAGCAGCAAAGTTGGCCCCGCGGGCAATCAGCCCCAGCATTTT; CDR3 protein: CASSKVGPAGNQPQHF
D gene: TRBD1; CDR3 length: 15; clone size: few; J gene: TRBJ1-5; V gene: TRBV2; CDR3 DNA: TGTGCCAGCAGCCCGGGACAGGGGGTGACTCAGCCCCAGCATTTT; CDR3 protein: CASSPGQGVTQPQHF
D gene: NA; CDR3 length: 13; clone size: NA; J gene: TRBJ2-5; V gene: TRBV27; CDR3 DNA: TGTGCCAGCAGACGGGGGTCCGAAGAGACCCAGTACTTC; CDR3 protein: CASRRGSEETQYF
D gene: NA; CDR3 length: 15; clone size: NA; J gene: TRBJ1-5; V gene: TRBV19; CDR3 DNA: TGTGCCAGCAGTATAGGGCACAGTAACAATCAGCCCCAGCATTTT; CDR3 protein: CASSIGHSNNQPQHF
D gene: TRBD1; CDR3 length: 18; clone size: NA; J gene: TRBJ1-1; V gene: TRBV30; CDR3 DNA: TGTGCCTGGAGTGTATGGTATCGAGACAGGGGGCTTAGGACTGAAGCTTTCTTT; CDR3 protein: CAWSVWYRDRGLRTEAFF
D gene: TRBD1; CDR3 length: 16; clone size: once; J gene: TRBJ1-2; V gene: TRBV10-3; CDR3 DNA: TGTGCCATCAGTGAGTCGAGAGGGGACAGGGTGGATGGCTACACCTTC; CDR3 protein: CAISESRGDRVDGYTF
D gene: TRBD2; CDR3 length: 16; clone size: few; J gene: TRBJ2-3; V gene: TRBV7-2; CDR3 DNA: TGTGCCAGCAGCACCGCAGCGGGGGGCCGCACAGATACGCAGTATTTT; CDR3 protein: CASSTAAGGRTDTQYF
D gene: TRBD1; CDR3 length: 16; clone size: NA; J gene: TRBJ2-5; V gene: TRBV5-4; CDR3 DNA: TGTGCCAGCAGCTTGGTCTGGACAGGGGACAAAGAGACCCAGTACTTC; CDR3 protein: CASSLVWTGDKETQYF
D gene: NA; CDR3 length: 17; clone size: NA; J gene: TRBJ2-3; V gene: TRBV4-3; CDR3 DNA: TGCGCCAGCAGCCAACAGAGCAGCGGCTCTAGCACAGATACGCAGTATTTT; CDR3 protein: CASSQQSSGSSTDTQYF
D gene: TRBD1; CDR3 length: 14; clone size: NA; J gene: TRBJ1-2; V gene: TRBV6-2/TRBV6-3; CDR3 DNA: TGTGCCAGCAGTAAACAGGGGCGAACTAATGGCTACACCTTC; CDR3 protein: CASSKQGRTNGYTF
D gene: TRBD1; CDR3 length: 14; clone size: NA; J gene: TRBJ1-4; V gene: TRBV6-5; CDR3 DNA: TGTGCCAGCAGAACAGGGGGCCCTAATGAAAAACTGTTTTTT; CDR3 protein: CASRTGGPNEKLFF
D gene: NA; CDR3 length: 12; clone size: once; J gene: TRBJ2-7; V gene: TRBV4-3; CDR3 DNA: TGCGCCGGAGGGGACTGGAGTTCAGAGCAGTACTTC; CDR3 protein: CAGGDWSSEQYF
D gene: TRBD2; CDR3 length: 14; clone size: NA; J gene: TRBJ2-5; V gene: TRBV5-1; CDR3 DNA: TGCGCCAGCAGCCGACTAGCCATCAGAGAGACCCAGTACTTC; CDR3 protein: CASSRLAIRETQYF
D gene: TRBD1; CDR3 length: 14; clone size: NA; J gene: TRBJ2-1; V gene: TRBV7-9; CDR3 DNA: TGTGCCAGCAGCTCTTGGGGACAGGGGATTGAGCAGTTCTTC; CDR3 protein: CASSSWGQGIEQFF
D gene: NA; CDR3 length: 14; clone size: NA; J gene: TRBJ2-1; V gene: TRBV6-5; CDR3 DNA: TGTGCCAGCAGTTACACCCCCGAATCAGGGTTTGAGTTCTTC; CDR3 protein: CASSYTPESGFEFF
D gene: NA; CDR3 length: 14; clone size: NA; J gene: TRBJ2-2; V gene: TRBV7-2; CDR3 DNA: TGTGCCAGCAGCTACAGGGATAGCTCCGGGGAGCTGTTTTTT; CDR3 protein: CASSYRDSSGELFF
D gene: NA; CDR3 length: 16; clone size: NA; J gene: TRBJ1-3; V gene: TRBV14; CDR3 DNA: TGTGCCAGCCCGGACAGTCTCCCTATGCCGGGAAACACCATATATTTT; CDR3 protein: CASPDSLPMPGNTIYF